The 18 T cell receptor beta chains reported below all come from one sample, sequenced in a study of blood T cell repertoires in COVID-19. Data came from immunoSEQ multiplex PCR; TCRdb stores just in-frame clones and leaves some out. Of 70,000 to 100,000 clones detected, 80% to 90% appear once; the ten largest clones hold 1% to 1.5%. The source material was peripheral blood. The origin of the receptors is a man of 80 years or more with active or convalescent COVID-19.

J is TRBJ2-7 and V is TRBV29-1, with 7 bases identical to TRBD2. The CDR3 is made up of 13 amino acids. The germline gives CDR1 SQVTM, CDR2 ANQGSEA. With 7 bases clipped from V and 5 bases from J, the junction kept 11 bases outside the gene matches. CDR3 sequence: CSARGRGSHEQYF. The CDR3 DNA is TGCAGCGCCCGTGGTCGCGGGAGCCACGAGCAGTACTTC.

This clone appeared a single time. The V and J genes are TRBV2 and TRBJ1-5; no reliable D call. The CDR3 is 14 residues long. V was clipped by 6 bases and J by 10 bases, with 19 bases between them. Germline V lookup: CDR1 SNHLY, CDR2 FYNNEI. CDR3 protein: CASSKADLFGPQHF. CDR3 bases: TGTGCCAGCAGCAAAGCCGACTTGTTTGGACCCCAGCATTTT.

This chain joins TRBV18 and TRBJ2-1; tentative D call: TRBD2 (6 bases). Germline CDR1 reads KGHSH; CDR2 reads LQKENI. CDR3 length: 16 amino acids. Deletions cut 3 bases from V and 7 bases from J, with 19 bases between. The CDR3 region has the DNA TGTGCCAGCTCACCCTCCTTGGGGGGAGTGGGGAATGAGCAGTTCTTC. Its protein is CASSPSLGGVGNEQFF.

CDR3 nucleotide sequence: TGTGCCAGCAGAGCCACTTTTCGACAAGAGACCCAGTACTTC. This gives the protein CASRATFRQETQYF. V and J are TRBV6-5 and TRBJ2-5; D call uncertain. Germline V gene data show CDR1 as MNHEY and CDR2 as SVGAGI. The CDR3 contains 14 residues. Trimming left V 6 bases short and J 2 bases short, with 13 bases between.

The chain carries TRBV4-3 and TRBJ1-1; D is unresolved. The V end was cut by 0 bases, the J end by 4 bases, with 6 bases between. CDR3 size: 13 residues. The V gene's germline CDR1 is LGHNA and CDR2 YSLEER. The CDR3 spells CASSQEDFTEAFF. The CDR3 region has the DNA TGCGCCAGCAGCCAAGAGGACTTCACTGAAGCTTTCTTT.

The rearrangement uses TRBV9 and TRBJ2-7; 9 bases fit TRBD1. Germline CDR1 and CDR2: SGDLS and YYNGEE. The CDR3 contains 14 residues. The ends lost 3 bases at V and 2 bases at J; junction bases unmatched: 3. The CDR3 coding sequence is TGTGCCAGCAGCGGGACAGGGGCGGCCTACGAGCAGTACTTC. Protein product: CASSGTGAAYEQYF.

J is TRBJ2-1 and V is TRBV29-1; TRBD2 matches 7 bases. The CDR3 is 13 residues long. V was clipped by 7 bases and J by 6 bases; unmatched bases: 9. CDR1 is SQVTM and CDR2 is ANQGSEA in the germline V gene. The CDR3, as DNA: TGCAGCGCCCGCGGGGGACCCATCAATGAGCAGTTCTTC. Residues: CSARGGPINEQFF.

This clone occurred once. This rearrangement joins TRBV30 to TRBJ2-1, with 8 bases fitting TRBD2. The CDR3 spans 14 residues. J gave up 5 bases and V 0 bases, and 3 bases lay outside the gene matches. Germline CDR1 is GTSNPN and CDR2 is SVGIG (reference sequence). The CDR3 reads CAWSVGSGNNEQFF. For the CDR3, the DNA is TGTGCCTGGAGTGTGGGTAGCGGGAACAATGAGCAGTTCTTC.

This rearrangement joins TRBV9 to TRBJ2-7; TRBD2 is a possible D gene (5 bases). Germline V CDR1 and CDR2: SGDLS, YYNGEE. The CDR3 has 16 amino acids. The V gene lost 4 bases and the J gene lost 0 bases, with 17 bases spanning the gap. Here the CDR3 DNA reads TGTGCCAGCAGCCCGACCGTGGGAGCTAGCTCCTACGAGCAGTACTTC. Its protein is CASSPTVGASSYEQYF.

The chain couples TRBV4-3 to TRBJ1-2; unclear D gene. CDR1 and CDR2 (germline): LGHNA, YSLEER. V dropped 4 bases and J dropped 8 bases, with 14 bases sitting between them. This CDR3 contains 13 residues. In nucleotides, the CDR3 is TGCGCCAGCAGCCGGGGTGCCGCGGGAGGCTACACCTTC. Translating gives CASSRGAAGGYTF.

The chain has TRBV5-4 and TRBJ1-2, with 7 bases aligning to TRBD1. Trimming took 4 bases from V and 0 from J; bases not matched to a gene: 3. The germline gives CDR1 SGHNT, CDR2 YYREEE (reference sequence). The CDR3 is 14 amino acids. The DNA of the CDR3 is TGTGCCAGCAGCGGACAGGAAGCTAACTATGGCTACACCTTC. Translated: CASSGQEANYGYTF.

This clone was seen more than once but under ten times. V is TRBV6-5 and J is TRBJ2-7; no firm D call. Germline V CDR1 and CDR2: MNHEY, SVGAGI. This CDR3 has 15 amino acids. V lost 6 bases and J 3 bases, leaving 18 bases between the germline ends. The CDR3 nucleotides read TGTGCCAGCAGCAATACAGTGGATAGTTACTACGAGCAGTACTTC. It translates to CASSNTVDSYYEQYF.

The V gene is TRBV7-2, the J gene TRBJ1-3, with no clear D. The germline gives CDR1 SGHTA, CDR2 FQGNSA. This CDR3 spans 15 amino acids. The V end was cut by 5 bases, the J end by 0 bases, with 11 bases between. The CDR3 nucleotides are TGTGCCAGCAGCCCAACACACCTCTCTGGAAACACCATATATTTT. Translation gives CASSPTHLSGNTIYF.

The chain has TRBV7-6 and TRBJ2-3; 8 nucleotides line up with TRBD2. Germline V lookup: CDR1 SGHVS, CDR2 FNYEAQ. This CDR3 comprises 18 residues. V lost 4 bases to trimming and J lost 2 bases; unmatched junction nucleotides: 14. CDR3 in DNA: TGTGCCAGCAGCTCCGCGGGGGTGTCTAGCGGGTCCACAGATACGCAGTATTTT. Its translation: CASSSAGVSSGSTDTQYF.

V is TRBV29-1 and J is TRBJ2-7; D gene ambiguous. V shed 0 bases and J shed 3 bases, with 9 bases lying between them. Germline lookup yields CDR1 SQVTM and CDR2 ANQGSEA. The CDR3 is 13 residues long. The CDR3 region has the DNA TGCAGCGTTGAAGATGGGCAGATCTACGAGCAGTACTTC. Translation gives CSVEDGQIYEQYF.

Here the CDR3 DNA reads TGTGCCAGCAGCTGGGACACCTTGAACACTGAAGCTTTCTTT. This gives the protein CASSWDTLNTEAFF. The chain recombines TRBV7-2 with TRBJ1-1, with a possible D match to TRBD1 (6 bases). V dropped 4 bases and J dropped 0 bases, with 9 bases sitting between them. CDR1 is SGHTA, CDR2 FQGNSA, per germline. The CDR3 runs 14 residues.

The chain uses TRBV30 and TRBJ2-7; D may be TRBD2 (6 bases). Trimming cost V 0 bases and J 1 base, with 16 bases left between them. Germline CDR1 GTSNPN, CDR2 SVGIG (reference sequence). This CDR3 has 16 residues. CDR3 nucleotides: TGTGCCTGGAGTGTAAGTCGAACTAGCTTATCCTACGAGCAGTACTTC. This gives the protein CAWSVSRTSLSYEQYF. Full variable domain (outside the CDR3, taken from reference TRBV30 and TRBJ2-7): SQTIHQWPATLVQPVGSPLSLECTVEGTSNPNLYWYRQAAGRGLQLLFYSVGIGQISSEVPQNLSASRPQDRQFILSSKKLLLSDSGFYLCAWSVSRTSLSYEQYFGPGTRLTVT.

The genes are TRBV29-1 and TRBJ1-4, with a weak D call TRBD1 (5 bases). Looked up from germline, CDR1 is SQVTM and CDR2 is ANQGSEA. Trimming took off 4 bases at V and 10 bases at J, with 22 bases between the two ends. The CDR3 loop spans 15 amino acids. The CDR3 reads CSVGSGSSLVGKLFF. DNA of the CDR3: TGCAGCGTTGGGTCAGGGTCCTCCCTGGTCGGAAAACTGTTTTTT.